One sample yielded the 29 T cell receptor beta chains listed below, sequenced in a study of blood T cell repertoires in COVID-19. TCRdb keeps only in-frame clones here, not all; method: immunoSEQ multiplex PCR. The data contain over 200,000 clones, roughly 85% of them singletons. The sequencing sample was made of peripheral blood. The receptor set was obtained from a man younger than 45 who had recovered from COVID-19.

The chain couples TRBV29-1 to TRBJ1-1, with TRBD1 matching over 8 bases. Germline trimming cut 5 bases from V and 4 bases from J; bases unmatched to any gene: 3. Germline V gene lookup returns CDR1 SQVTM and CDR2 ANQGSEA. CDR3 length equals 12 residues. CDR3 sequence reads: CSVSTGGTEAFF. The CDR3 DNA reads TGCAGCGTTTCAACAGGGGGCACTGAAGCTTTCTTT. Filled out from reference TRBV29-1 and TRBJ1-1, the complete variable domain reads SAVISQKPSRDICQRGTSLTIQCQVDSQVTMMFWYRQQPGQSLTLIATANQGSEATYESGFVIDKFPISRPNLTFSTLTVSNMSPEDSSIYLCSVSTGGTEAFFGQGTRLTVV.

The chain links TRBV18 to TRBJ2-7, with a possible D match to TRBD1 (6 bases). This CDR3 is 16 amino acids long. Germline lookup yields CDR1 KGHSH and CDR2 LQKENI. The germline V and J ends were trimmed by 3 bases and 0 bases, with 15 bases remaining between them. CDR3 bases: TGTGCCAGCTCACCTGGAGGACAGCTCAACTCCTACGAGCAGTACTTC. It yields the protein CASSPGGQLNSYEQYF.

Comments on this clone: Other DNA sequences in the same sample also yield this CDR3. The rearrangement joins TRBV6-5 to TRBJ1-2; D uncertain. The CDR3 has 13 residues. The germline gives CDR1 MNHEY, CDR2 SVGAGI. V was trimmed by 2 bases and J by 8 bases, leaving 12 bases between them. The CDR3 DNA is TGTGCCAGCAGTTACGGAAGGGAGCGAGGCTACACCTTC. Residues: CASSYGRERGYTF.

The chain is built from TRBV6-2 or TRBV6-3 and TRBJ2-7; 9 bases are shared with TRBD1. J was trimmed by 4 bases and V by 5 bases; bases with no gene match: 12. Germline V gene sequence: CDR1 MNHEY, CDR2 SVGEGT. The CDR3 consists of 16 residues. CDR3 in DNA: TGTGCCAGCAGTCCATTGGCCGGGACAGGGTTGTACGAGCAGTACTTC. Its translation is CASSPLAGTGLYEQYF.

The gene calls are TRBV19 and TRBJ1-2; 8 nucleotides line up with TRBD1. Germline V lookup: CDR1 LNHDA, CDR2 SQIVND (reference sequence). The junction had 6 bases not matched to a gene; V was cut back by 7 bases and J by 8 bases. CDR3 length: 12 residues. Written as DNA, the CDR3 is TGTGCCAGTAACACCAGGGGGCAAGGCTACACCTTC. It translates to CASNTRGQGYTF.

The rearrangement links TRBV5-5 to TRBJ1-5, with 8 positions matching TRBD1. The CDR3 covers 17 residues. V shed 2 bases and J 2 bases; nucleotides not matched to a gene: 9. In germline, CDR1 is SGHKS, CDR2 YYEKEE (reference sequence). The CDR3 reads CASSFQGAQIGNQPQHF. CDR3 coding DNA: TGTGCCAGCAGCTTCCAGGGGGCGCAAATAGGCAATCAGCCCCAGCATTTT.

The CDR3 DNA reads as TGTGCCAGCAGGGGGCTCCACAATCAGCCCCAGCATTTT. Translating gives CASRGLHNQPQHF. The chain combines TRBV2 with TRBJ1-5; D might be TRBD1 (5 bases). This CDR3 is built from 13 residues. Trimming took off 6 bases at V and 3 bases at J, with 9 bases between the two ends. Germline V gene sequence: CDR1 SNHLY, CDR2 FYNNEI.

CDR3 in amino acids: CSVEGQGGLAKNIQYF. CDR3 DNA: TGCAGCGTTGAAGGTCAGGGGGGCCTAGCCAAAAACATTCAGTACTTC. The V call is TRBV29-1, the J call TRBJ2-4; a possible D gene is TRBD1 (7 bases). Trimming stripped 1 base from V and 0 bases from J, with 13 bases between. The CDR3 runs 16 residues. Germline loops: CDR1 SQVTM, CDR2 ANQGSEA.

The chain has TRBV6-1 and TRBJ1-1; TRBD1 might be the D (5 bases). Germline V gives CDR1 MNHNS, CDR2 SASEGT. CDR3 length: 13 residues. Between the trimmed V and J ends, which lost 3 bases and 3 bases, there was a span of 8 bases. The CDR3 sequence is CASSDRVDTEAFF. The CDR3 bases are TGTGCCAGCAGTGACAGGGTCGACACTGAAGCTTTCTTT.

V and J are TRBV9 and TRBJ2-2, with 9 nucleotides matching TRBD2. From germline, CDR1 is SGDLS and CDR2 YYNGEE. CDR3 length: 16 amino acids. With 2 bases clipped from V and 3 bases from J, the junction kept 5 bases outside the gene matches. The DNA of the CDR3 is TGTGCCAGCAGCGTTGCGGGGGGGCCGGACACCGGGGAGCTGTTTTTT. This gives the protein CASSVAGGPDTGELFF.

This chain connects TRBV2 to TRBJ2-5; the match to TRBD2 covers 8 bases. The V gene end was trimmed by 1 base and the J gene end by 5 bases; junction bases not matched to a gene: 12. From germline, CDR1 is SNHLY and CDR2 FYNNEI. CDR3 length: 17 residues. In DNA form, the CDR3 reads TGTGCCAGCAGTGAAGAGAGCGGGGGTTTACTCGCGGAGACCCAGTACTTC. Residues: CASSEESGGLLAETQYF.

The rearrangement links TRBV7-2 to TRBJ1-2; possible D gene TRBD1, 5 bases. The germline gives CDR1 SGHTA, CDR2 FQGNSA. The ends were cut back, 5 bases at V and 8 bases at J, with 12 bases in the middle. The CDR3 sequence is 12 residues long. The CDR3 spells CASSPRWGGYTF. CDR3 nucleotide sequence: TGTGCCAGCAGCCCCCGATGGGGCGGCTACACCTTC.

This clone has only one observation. The rearrangement links TRBV18 to TRBJ2-2; TRBD2 might be the D (5 bases). CDR3 length: 17 amino acids. Germline V CDR1 and CDR2: KGHSH, LQKENI. Trimming took 3 bases from V and 0 from J, leaving 14 bases between them. CDR3 coding DNA: TGTGCCAGCTCACCTCTAATGGACTCTACGAACACCGGGGAGCTGTTTTTT. It codes for CASSPLMDSTNTGELFF.

The chain has TRBV2 and TRBJ2-1; 7 bases agree with TRBD1. V was clipped by 11 bases and J by 8 bases; unmatched bases: 18. This CDR3 is 15 amino acids long. Germline V gene data show CDR1 as SNHLY and CDR2 as FYNNEI. Here the CDR3 DNA reads TGTGCCGTTTGGACGGTCGGACAGGACGGGGATGAGCAGTTCTTC. Its protein product is CAVWTVGQDGDEQFF.

Here the CDR3 DNA reads TGTGCCTGGAGACCCCCTTCGGGTGGAAACACCATATATTTT. It specifies CAWRPPSGGNTIYF. V gene TRBV30 combines with J gene TRBJ1-3; no clear D. The length of the CDR3 is 14 residues. Trimming removed 3 bases from V and 3 bases from J, with 12 bases in between. Looked up from germline, CDR1 is GTSNPN and CDR2 is SVGIG (reference sequence).

As DNA, the CDR3 is TGCAGCGTTGTAACGACCGGACTCGCTTATGGCTACACCTTC. Its protein is CSVVTTGLAYGYTF. The chain recombines TRBV29-1 with TRBJ1-2; no definite D call. Germline CDR1 and CDR2: SQVTM and ANQGSEA. The CDR3 is 14 amino acids. The V gene lost 4 bases and the J gene lost 5 bases, with 17 bases spanning the gap.

The chain combines TRBV7-9 with TRBJ1-2; 8 bases fit TRBD1. V lost 5 bases to trimming and J lost 4 bases; unmatched junction nucleotides: 9. Germline CDR1 reads SEHNR; CDR2 reads FQNEAQ (reference sequence). The CDR3 runs 15 residues. The CDR3 loop reads CASSPAGGAFYGYTF. Written as DNA, the CDR3 is TGTGCCAGCAGCCCGGCAGGGGGCGCCTTCTATGGCTACACCTTC.

The chain recombines TRBV3-1 (or the pseudogene TRBV3-2) with TRBJ1-1, with 8 positions matching TRBD1. Germline loops: CDR1 LGHDT, CDR2 YNNKEL (reference sequence). V trimming: 7 bases; J trimming: 5 bases; junction bases outside the gene matches: 3. This CDR3 comprises 12 residues. The CDR3 reads CASTYRGTEAFF. In nucleotides, the CDR3 is TGTGCCAGCACATACAGGGGGACTGAAGCTTTCTTT.

This rearrangement joins TRBV9 to TRBJ2-5; 7 bases fit TRBD1. Germline lookup yields CDR1 SGDLS and CDR2 YYNGEE. The CDR3 has 14 residues. The J segment lost 0 bases and the V segment lost 2 bases, leaving 1 base of the junction unmatched. The CDR3 loop is CASSVDRDQETQYF. The DNA of the CDR3 is TGTGCCAGCAGCGTCGACAGGGACCAAGAGACCCAGTACTTC.

This chain uses TRBV6-1 with TRBJ2-3; D is perhaps TRBD2 (5 bases). This CDR3 contains 14 residues. The germline V gene encodes CDR1 MNHNS and CDR2 SASEGT. With 3 bases removed from V and 4 bases from J, the gap between germline ends came to 11 bases. The CDR3 region has the DNA TGTGCCAGCAGTGAGTTGGGAGCGCCAGATACGCAGTATTTT. This sequence encodes CASSELGAPDTQYF.

The table lists this clone with a few counts. CDR3 in DNA: TGTGCCAGCAGCTTAGCGGGGGCCCAATACAATGAGCAGTTCTTC. Protein sequence: CASSLAGAQYNEQFF. The chain has TRBV5-4 and TRBJ2-1, with TRBD2 identical over 8 bases. This CDR3 is 15 amino acids long. Looked up from germline, CDR1 is SGHNT and CDR2 is YYREEE (reference sequence). The junction had 5 bases not matched to a gene; V was cut back by 2 bases and J by 4 bases.

This chain uses TRBV11-3 with TRBJ1-3; D not resolved. Germline CDR1 is SGHNT and CDR2 is YENEEA. The V and J ends lost 3 bases and 0 bases respectively, with 3 bases between them. This CDR3 comprises 13 residues. The CDR3 is CASSLSSGNTIYF. CDR3 in DNA: TGTGCCAGCAGCTTGAGCTCTGGAAACACCATATATTTT.

The chain joins TRBV7-8 to TRBJ2-7; D perhaps matches TRBD2 (5 bases). Germline V gene sequence: CDR1 SGHVS, CDR2 FQNEAQ. This CDR3 has 14 residues. V lost 4 bases and J lost 2, with 12 bases in between. CDR3 residues: CASSSGVRPYEQYF. The CDR3 DNA reads as TGTGCCAGCAGCTCCGGGGTCAGGCCCTACGAGCAGTACTTC.

This chain joins TRBV7-9 and TRBJ1-2, with D hard to call. CDR1 SEHNR and CDR2 FQNEAQ come from the germline V gene (reference sequence). CDR3 length: 16 amino acids. Trimming left V 4 bases short and J 8 bases short, with 23 bases between. The CDR3 spells CASSSGIGGFNRGYTF. CDR3 sequence (DNA): TGTGCCAGCAGCTCAGGAATAGGAGGGTTCAATAGGGGCTACACCTTC.

This clone was observed many times. The chain uses TRBV30 and TRBJ2-7, with 11 bases lining up with TRBD2. Trimming removed 2 bases from V and 4 bases from J; junction bases left unmatched: 4. This CDR3 is built from 14 residues. Germline V gene sequence: CDR1 GTSNPN, CDR2 SVGIG (reference sequence). CDR3 nucleotides: TGTGCCTGGAGTCGGCTAGCGGGGGGTTACGAGCAGTACTTC. Its translation: CAWSRLAGGYEQYF.

The CDR3 loop reads CASSRTIVGQLNYGYTF. The CDR3, as DNA: TGCGCCAGCAGCCGAACGATAGTAGGACAGCTTAACTATGGCTACACCTTC. The J gene is TRBJ1-2, the V gene TRBV5-1; D might be TRBD1 (6 bases). This CDR3 has 17 residues. The germline V and J ends were trimmed by 4 bases and 1 base, with 20 bases remaining between them. Germline V gene sequence: CDR1 SGHRS, CDR2 YFSETQ.

The rearrangement links TRBV4-3 to TRBJ2-7; TRBD1 agrees at 12 bases. The germline V gene has CDR1 LGHNA and CDR2 YSLEER. This CDR3 is 14 amino acids long. The junction had 2 bases not matched to a gene; V was cut back by 3 bases and J by 5 bases. The CDR3 loop is CASSQRDRGHEQYF. In DNA, the CDR3 is TGCGCCAGCAGCCAGAGGGACAGGGGGCACGAGCAGTACTTC.

The chain employs TRBV11-1 and TRBJ2-7; 7 bases align to TRBD1. V lost 5 bases to trimming and J lost 0 bases; unmatched junction nucleotides: 7. This CDR3 has 15 residues. CDR1 and CDR2 from the germline V gene are SGHAT and FQDESV (reference sequence). The CDR3 region is CASSPTTGASYEQYF. The CDR3 DNA is TGTGCCAGCAGCCCGACTACAGGGGCCTCCTACGAGCAGTACTTC.

V is TRBV4-2 and J is TRBJ1-6; a weak D match, TRBD1 (6 bases). V shed 0 bases and J shed 10 bases, with 16 bases lying between them. Germline values: CDR1 LGHNA, CDR2 YNFKEQ. The CDR3 runs 16 residues. CDR3 sequence: CASSQEGAPSESPLHF. Here the CDR3 DNA reads TGTGCCAGCAGCCAAGAGGGGGCCCCAAGTGAATCACCCCTCCACTTT.